This TCR beta chain was documented in a study of blood T cell repertoires in COVID-19. The germline CDR1 and CDR2 sequences are SGHRS and YFSETQ. This CDR3 comprises 16 residues. V trimming: 4 bases; J trimming: 0 bases; junction bases outside the gene matches: 10. Data came from immunoSEQ multiplex PCR; TCRdb stores just in-frame clones and leaves some out. The sample holds over 150,000 clones; approximately 86% are singletons and the top ten take around 0.5%. V and J are TRBV5-1 and TRBJ2-7, with TRBD1 identical over 7 bases. The source is a man aged 55-75 years with COVID-19, enrolled during active disease. What was sequenced was peripheral blood. CDR3 in DNA: TGCGCCAGCAGCGCCAATACAGGGGCCATCTCCTACGAGCAGTACTTC. It codes for CASSANTGAISYEQYF. Variable domain in full (rest from reference TRBV5-1 and TRBJ2-7): KAGVTQTPRYLIKTRGQQVTLSCSPISGHRSVSWYQQTPGQGLQFLFEYFSETQRNKGNFPGRFSGRQFSNSRSEMNVSTLELGDSALYLCASSANTGAISYEQYFGPGTRLTVT.